The subject of this entry is one T cell receptor (beta chain). Its antigen is unknown. Germline V CDR1 and CDR2: SGHRS, YFSETQ. V lost 4 bases to trimming and J lost 3 bases; unmatched junction nucleotides: 3. The CDR3 is made up of 13 amino acids. This specimen belongs to a study of shared clonotypes between healthy human individuals. The wider study: Every donor yielded three CD4 naive, three CD4 memory, two CD8 naive and one CD8 memory plate. Study observations and caveats: For sorted subsets, rarefaction showed incomplete sequencing despite large depth.

Sequenced by immunoSEQ multiplex PCR; TCRdb stores in-frame clones only, minus some. The data hold some 500,000 clones, with more than 95% observed a single time. This chain joins TRBV5-1 and TRBJ2-7; 8 nucleotides line up with TRBD2. The receptor comes from a woman in her 30s in good health. Sequences were obtained from naive CD4+ T cells sorted from blood. Subset noted: CD45RA+ positively selected. The CDR3 reads CASSVTSGYEQYF. In nucleotides, the CDR3 is TGCGCCAGCAGCGTAACTAGCGGCTACGAGCAGTACTTC. The full variable domain, in which reference TRBV5-1 and TRBJ2-7 provide the parts outside the CDR3, is KAGVTQTPRYLIKTRGQQVTLSCSPISGHRSVSWYQQTPGQGLQFLFEYFSETQRNKGNFPGRFSGRQFSNSRSEMNVSTLELGDSALYLCASSVTSGYEQYFGPGTRLTVT.